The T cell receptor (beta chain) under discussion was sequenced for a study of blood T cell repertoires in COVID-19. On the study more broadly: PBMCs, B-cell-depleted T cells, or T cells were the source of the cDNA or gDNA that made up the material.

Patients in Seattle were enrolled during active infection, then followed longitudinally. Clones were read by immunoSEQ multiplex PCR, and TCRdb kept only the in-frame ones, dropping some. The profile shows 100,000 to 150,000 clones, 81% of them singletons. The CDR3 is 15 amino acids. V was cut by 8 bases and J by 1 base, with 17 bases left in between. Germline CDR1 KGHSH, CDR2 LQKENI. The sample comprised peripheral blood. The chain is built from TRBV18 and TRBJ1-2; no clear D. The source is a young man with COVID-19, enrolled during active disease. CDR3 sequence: CASPHRWSHNYGYTF. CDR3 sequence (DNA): TGTGCCAGCCCTCACCGTTGGAGTCATAACTATGGCTACACCTTC.